The 17 T cell receptor beta chains below come from one sample, sequenced in a study of blood T cell repertoires in COVID-19. Clones were sequenced by immunoSEQ multiplex PCR, and TCRdb holds only the in-frame ones, with some missing. The sample holds approximately 92,000 clones, 82% seen once. Sequenced input: peripheral blood. The receptors were gathered from an elderly man with acute or convalescent COVID-19.

The CDR3 region is CASSLFGGGGQNQPQHF. The CDR3 DNA reads as TGTGCCAGCAGCTTATTCGGTGGAGGGGGCCAAAATCAGCCCCAGCATTTT. V and J are TRBV7-2 and TRBJ1-5, with 7 bases aligning to TRBD1. The CDR3 totals 17 residues. Germline V CDR1 and CDR2: SGHTA, FQGNSA. V lost 2 bases, J lost 4 bases, and 11 bases stayed unmatched.

The genes are TRBV11-2 and TRBJ2-1, with 12 bases aligning to TRBD2. J lost 2 bases, V lost 5 bases, and 4 bases had no gene match. Per germline, CDR1 SGHAT and CDR2 FQNNGV. The CDR3 is 16 amino acids. The CDR3 DNA reads TGTGCCAGCAGCCGACTAGCGGGAGAGGCCTACAATGAGCAGTTCTTC. It encodes CASSRLAGEAYNEQFF.

This chain uses TRBV10-3 with TRBJ2-1, with TRBD2 identical over 11 bases. The CDR3 consists of 15 residues. V lost 6 bases, J lost 7 bases, and 8 bases stayed unmatched. Germline CDR1 ENHRY, CDR2 SYGVKD. The CDR3 protein is CAIRDSGGAGNEQFF. CDR3 DNA sequence: TGTGCCATCAGGGATAGCGGGGGGGCGGGTAATGAGCAGTTCTTC.

This chain connects TRBV19 to TRBJ1-2; D is unresolved. The CDR3 extends over 14 amino acids. The germline CDR1 and CDR2 sequences are LNHDA and SQIVND (reference sequence). V gave up 6 bases and J gave up 2 bases, with 13 bases separating them. CDR3 DNA sequence: TGTGCCAGTAGCAATCGACGGGAGAACTATGGCTACACCTTC. Translated, it gives CASSNRRENYGYTF.

In its sample, this clone was seen once. This chain uses TRBV7-2 with TRBJ2-2; D unclear. This CDR3 contains 13 residues. Trimming removed 4 bases from V and 6 bases from J, with 9 bases in between. Germline assignment: CDR1 SGHTA and CDR2 FQGNSA. This CDR3 is CASSSFVAGELFF. CDR3 sequence (DNA): TGTGCCAGCAGCTCTTTCGTCGCCGGGGAGCTGTTTTTT.

The DNA for the CDR3 is TGTGCCAGCAGTGTCGCCGGGACAGGGGGCGAAAAACTGTTTTTT. This gives the protein CASSVAGTGGEKLFF. The chain is built from TRBV25-1 and TRBJ1-4; 12 nucleotides match TRBD1. CDR3 size: 15 residues. The V and J ends lost 4 bases and 8 bases, in that order; junction bases with no gene match: 5. Germline V gene lookup returns CDR1 MGHDK and CDR2 SYGVNS.

The chain joins TRBV5-1 to TRBJ2-1; 8 bases are shared with TRBD1. CDR1 is SGHRS, CDR2 YFSETQ, per germline. The length of the CDR3 is 14 residues. V dropped 5 bases and J dropped 7; count of bases not matched to a gene: 8. This CDR3 reads CASSRQGTWNEQFF. DNA for the CDR3: TGCGCCAGCAGTCGACAGGGGACCTGGAATGAGCAGTTCTTC.

This rearrangement joins TRBV4-3 to TRBJ1-2; 9 nucleotides match TRBD1. The CDR3 covers 15 residues. J was trimmed by 7 bases and V by 0 bases; bases with no gene match: 6. Germline CDR1 and CDR2: LGHNA and YSLEER. CDR3 residues: CASSQDGQGLGGYTF. CDR3 nucleotides: TGCGCCAGCAGCCAAGATGGACAGGGGCTAGGTGGCTACACCTTC.

The chain carries TRBV18 and TRBJ1-4; D possibly corresponds to TRBD1 (5 bases). CDR3 length equals 14 residues. V gave up 2 bases and J gave up 4 bases, with 8 bases separating them. Germline assignment: CDR1 KGHSH and CDR2 LQKENI. The CDR3 is CASSPGADNEKLFF. CDR3 nucleotide sequence: TGTGCCAGCTCACCAGGGGCAGATAATGAAAAACTGTTTTTT.

The chain uses TRBV7-9 and TRBJ1-6; D gene uncertain. Germline V CDR1 and CDR2: SEHNR, FQNEAQ (reference sequence). Trimming removed 5 bases from V and 7 bases from J, with 12 bases in between. The CDR3 has 14 amino acids. The chain's CDR3 is CASSPETWNSPLHF. CDR3 nucleotide sequence: TGTGCCAGCAGCCCCGAGACATGGAATTCACCCCTCCACTTT. The full variable domain, in which reference TRBV7-9 and TRBJ1-6 provide the parts outside the CDR3, is DTGVSQNPRHKITKRGQNVTFRCDPISEHNRLYWYRQTLGQGPEFLTYFQNEAQLEKSRLLSDRFSAERPKGSFSTLEIQRTEQGDSAMYLCASSPETWNSPLHFGNGTRLTVT.

Only a few counts were recorded for this clone. The rearrangement uses TRBV19 and TRBJ1-6; possibly TRBD1 for D (6 bases). V was clipped by 8 bases and J by 6 bases, with 11 bases between them. Per the germline V gene, CDR1 is LNHDA and CDR2 is SQIVND (reference sequence). This CDR3 spans 13 amino acids. CDR3 nucleotides: TGTGCCAGTCGTGGACAGCCTAATTCACCCCTCCACTTT. Translation: CASRGQPNSPLHF.

The J gene is TRBJ1-2, the V gene TRBV6-5; D possibly corresponds to TRBD1 (6 bases). Trimming took 7 bases from V and 7 from J, leaving 22 bases between them. This CDR3 contains 15 residues. In germline, CDR1 is MNHEY, CDR2 SVGAGI. This CDR3 is CASTARQERRSGYTF. In DNA, the CDR3 is TGTGCCAGCACCGCAAGACAGGAACGCAGGAGTGGCTACACCTTC.

The V and J genes are TRBV30 and TRBJ2-7, with TRBD1 matching 7 bases. J lost 1 base, V lost 2 bases, and 8 bases had no gene match. The CDR3 length is 15 residues. CDR1 and CDR2 (germline): GTSNPN, SVGIG (reference sequence). The DNA of the CDR3 is TGTGCCTGGAGTCGTCGGGACAGCCTATCCTACGAGCAGTACTTC. This translates into CAWSRRDSLSYEQYF. The variable domain in full, completed from reference TRBV30 and TRBJ2-7, reads SQTIHQWPATLVQPVGSPLSLECTVEGTSNPNLYWYRQAAGRGLQLLFYSVGIGQISSEVPQNLSASRPQDRQFILSSKKLLLSDSGFYLCAWSRRDSLSYEQYFGPGTRLTVT.

The rearrangement links TRBV27 to TRBJ2-1; perhaps TRBD1 as D (6 bases). This CDR3 comprises 15 residues. Trimming shortened V by 4 bases and J by 9 bases, and 19 bases separated the two germline ends. Germline lookup yields CDR1 MNHEY and CDR2 SMNVEV (reference sequence). The CDR3 is CASSYTRIGGSEQFF. The CDR3 DNA is TGTGCCAGCAGTTATACTCGAATAGGGGGTAGTGAGCAGTTCTTC.

This clone was detected only once. The V gene is TRBV3-1 (or the pseudogene TRBV3-2), the J gene TRBJ2-3; 9 bases are shared with TRBD1. Germline CDR1 LGHDT, CDR2 YNNKEL (reference sequence). The CDR3 sequence is 16 residues long. V shed 6 bases and J 1 base; nucleotides not matched to a gene: 8. The CDR3 here is CASRGVQGAGTDTQYF. Written as DNA, the CDR3 is TGTGCCAGCAGGGGGGTACAGGGGGCCGGCACAGATACGCAGTATTTT.

This chain links TRBV27 with TRBJ1-1; 10 nucleotides align to TRBD1. The CDR3 has 15 residues. J was trimmed by 5 bases and V by 6 bases; bases with no gene match: 9. Germline V gene lookup returns CDR1 MNHEY and CDR2 SMNVEV (reference sequence). The CDR3 region is CASRGGQGRRTEAFF. CDR3 DNA: TGTGCCAGCAGAGGGGGACAGGGGCGGAGGACTGAAGCTTTCTTT.

Points on this clone: Its ends do not fully match the called genes, so a read error is possible. The chain carries TRBV10-3 and TRBJ1-4; tentative D call: TRBD1 (6 bases). The CDR3 has 14 residues. The germline V gene has CDR1 ENHRY and CDR2 SYGVKD. CDR3 nucleotide sequence: TGTGCCGCTAGTGCCGGGACAACGAATGAAAAACTGTTTTTT. This translates into CAASAGTTNEKLFF.